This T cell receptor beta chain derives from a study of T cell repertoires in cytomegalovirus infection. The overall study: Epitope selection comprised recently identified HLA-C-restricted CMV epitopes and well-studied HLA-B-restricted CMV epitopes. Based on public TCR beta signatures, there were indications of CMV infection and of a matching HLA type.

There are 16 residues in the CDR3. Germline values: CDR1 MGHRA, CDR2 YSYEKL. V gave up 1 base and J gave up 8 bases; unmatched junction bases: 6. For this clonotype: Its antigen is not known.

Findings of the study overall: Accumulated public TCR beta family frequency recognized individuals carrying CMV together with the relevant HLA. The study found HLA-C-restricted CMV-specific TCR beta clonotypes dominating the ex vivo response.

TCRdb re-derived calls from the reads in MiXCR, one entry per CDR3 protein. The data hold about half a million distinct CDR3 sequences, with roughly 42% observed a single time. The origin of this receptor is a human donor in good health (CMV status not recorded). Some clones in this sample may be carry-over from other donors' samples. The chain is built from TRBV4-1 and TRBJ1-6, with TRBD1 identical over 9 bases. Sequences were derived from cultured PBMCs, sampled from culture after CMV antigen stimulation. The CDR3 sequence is CASSQVPGQGYSPLHF. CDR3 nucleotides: TGCGCCAGCAGCCAAGTCCCGGGACAGGGCTATTCACCCCTCCACTTT.